The T cell receptor beta chain described here comes from a study of cytomegalovirus exposure and HLA in healthy donors. Study-wide points: Some TCR beta chains (164 of them) were listed as cytomegalovirus-associated. Owing to their indistinguishability, certain V segments, notably TRBV6-2 and TRBV6-3, were excluded.

From germline, CDR1 is SGHNT and CDR2 YYREEE (reference sequence). The CDR3 extends over 15 amino acids. Primers for the PCR totalled 60 Vbeta and 13 Jbeta. Method: immunoSEQ multiplex PCR; TCRdb's copy keeps in-frame clones and lacks some. The table lists under 150,000 clones, roughly 9.4% of them singletons. This clone has just a few counts. Its antigen is as yet unknown. The germline gene is not matched at one end of the junction; a read error may be the cause. Distinct nucleotide sequences in the sample also encode this CDR3. The specimen was PBMCs. The TCR comes from a male donor in good health and CMV-seronegative. The V and J genes are TRBV5-4 and TRBJ2-7; TRBD1 matches 10 bases. This CDR3 is CASSLGTGEASEQYF. CDR3 sequence (DNA): TGTGCCAGTAGCTTGGGGACAGGGGAAGCCTCCGAGCAGTACTTC.